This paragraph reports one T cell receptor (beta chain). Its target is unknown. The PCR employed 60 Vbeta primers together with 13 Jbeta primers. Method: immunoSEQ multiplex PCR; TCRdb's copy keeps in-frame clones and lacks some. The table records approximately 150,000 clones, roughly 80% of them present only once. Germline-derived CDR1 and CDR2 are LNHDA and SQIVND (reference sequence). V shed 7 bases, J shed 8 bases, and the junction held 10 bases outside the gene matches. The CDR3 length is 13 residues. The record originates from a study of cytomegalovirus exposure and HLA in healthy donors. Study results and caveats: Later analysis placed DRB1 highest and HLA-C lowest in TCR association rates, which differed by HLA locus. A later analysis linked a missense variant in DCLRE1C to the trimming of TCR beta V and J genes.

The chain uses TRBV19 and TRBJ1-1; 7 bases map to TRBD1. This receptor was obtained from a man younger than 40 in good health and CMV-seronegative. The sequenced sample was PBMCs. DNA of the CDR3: TGTGCCAGTACAGAAAGACAGGGTAGCGAAGCTTTCTTT. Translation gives CASTERQGSEAFF. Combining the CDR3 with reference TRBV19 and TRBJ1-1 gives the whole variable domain DGGITQSPKYLFRKEGQNVTLSCEQNLNHDAMYWYRQDPGQGLRLIYYSQIVNDFQKGDIAEGYSVSREKKESFPLTVTSAQKNPTAFYLCASTERQGSEAFFGQGTRLTVV.